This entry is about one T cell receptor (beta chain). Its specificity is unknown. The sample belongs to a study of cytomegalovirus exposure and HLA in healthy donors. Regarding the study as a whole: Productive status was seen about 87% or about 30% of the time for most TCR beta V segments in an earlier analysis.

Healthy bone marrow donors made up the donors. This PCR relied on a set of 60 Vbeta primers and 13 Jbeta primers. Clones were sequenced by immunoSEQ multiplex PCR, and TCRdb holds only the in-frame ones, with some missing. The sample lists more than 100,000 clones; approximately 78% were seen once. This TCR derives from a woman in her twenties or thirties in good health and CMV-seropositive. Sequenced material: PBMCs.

This chain's CDR3 is CASSGDRVYGYTF. CDR3 DNA: TGTGCCAGCAGTGGGGACAGGGTCTATGGCTACACCTTC. J is TRBJ1-2 and V is TRBV28, with 9 bases aligning to TRBD1. The ends lost 5 bases at V and 4 bases at J; junction bases unmatched: 2. Germline V gene lookup returns CDR1 MDHEN and CDR2 SYDVKM. This CDR3 is built from 13 residues.